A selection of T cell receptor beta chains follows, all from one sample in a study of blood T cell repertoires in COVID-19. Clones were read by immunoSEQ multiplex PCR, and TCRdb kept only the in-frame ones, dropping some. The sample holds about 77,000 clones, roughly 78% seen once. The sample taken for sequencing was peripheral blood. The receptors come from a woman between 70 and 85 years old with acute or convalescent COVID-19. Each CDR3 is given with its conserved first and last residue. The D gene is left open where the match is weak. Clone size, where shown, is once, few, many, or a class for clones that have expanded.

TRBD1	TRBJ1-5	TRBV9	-	CASSPTGTGDQPQHF	TGTGCCAGCAGCCCTACCGGGACAGGGGATCAGCCCCAGCATTTT
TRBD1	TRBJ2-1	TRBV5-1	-	CATSGTGDSGQFF	TGCGCCACCTCCGGGACAGGGGATTCCGGGCAGTTCTTC
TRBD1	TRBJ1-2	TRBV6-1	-	CASSASGAWDRDLSGYTF	TGTGCCAGCAGTGCCTCAGGGGCTTGGGACAGGGATTTATCTGGCTACACCTTC
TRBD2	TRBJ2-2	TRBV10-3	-	CAISAPSSGGLNTGELFF	TGTGCCATCAGTGCTCCTTCTAGCGGGGGCCTGAACACCGGGGAGCTGTTTTTT
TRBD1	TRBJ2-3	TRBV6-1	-	CASSEVTGTGSDTQYF	TGTGCCAGCAGTGAAGTGACCGGGACAGGGTCAGATACGCAGTATTTT
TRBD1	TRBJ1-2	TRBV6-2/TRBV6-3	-	CASSYGQGAYGYTF	TGTGCCAGCAGTTACGGGCAGGGGGCTTATGGCTACACCTTC
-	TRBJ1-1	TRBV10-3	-	CAISDKQGNTEAFF	TGTGCCATCAGTGATAAACAGGGGAACACTGAAGCTTTCTTT
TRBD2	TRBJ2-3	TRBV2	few	CASSEWTSPGTDTQYF	TGTGCCAGCAGTGAATGGACTAGCCCTGGCACAGATACGCAGTATTTT
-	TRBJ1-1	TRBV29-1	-	CSVVENEAFF	TGCAGCGTTGTCGAGAATGAAGCTTTCTTT
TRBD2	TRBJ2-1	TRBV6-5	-	CASRLLATNNEQFF	TGTGCCAGCAGGCTACTAGCGACTAACAATGAGCAGTTCTTC
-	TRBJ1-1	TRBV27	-	CASSPHTRQFPEAFF	TGTGCCAGCAGTCCCCATACCAGACAGTTCCCTGAAGCTTTCTTT
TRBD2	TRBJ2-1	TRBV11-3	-	CASSLEGPPGLAGNEQFF	TGTGCCAGCAGCTTAGAAGGGCCCCCGGGACTAGCTGGCAATGAGCAGTTCTTC
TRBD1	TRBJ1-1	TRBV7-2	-	CASSQDRDSEAFF	TGTGCCAGCAGCCAGGACAGGGATAGCGAAGCTTTCTTT
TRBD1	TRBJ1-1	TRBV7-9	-	CASSPGTVNTEAFF	TGTGCCAGCAGCCCCGGGACAGTGAACACTGAAGCTTTCTTT
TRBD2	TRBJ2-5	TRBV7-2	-	CASSSGILAGQETQYF	TGTGCCAGCAGCTCAGGAATCCTAGCGGGGCAAGAGACCCAGTACTTC
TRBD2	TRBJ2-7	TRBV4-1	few	CASSQGLAGSYEQYF	TGCGCCAGCAGCCAAGGACTAGCGGGCTCCTACGAGCAGTACTTC
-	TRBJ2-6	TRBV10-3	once	CAISESGGGPVVLTF	TGTGCCATCAGTGAGTCAGGTGGGGGCCCAGTCGTCCTGACTTTC
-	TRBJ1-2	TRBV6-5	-	CASSRSGGSYGYTF	TGTGCCAGCAGCCGAAGCGGGGGATCCTATGGCTACACCTTC
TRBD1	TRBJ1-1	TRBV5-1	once	CASSLTGAATEAFF	TGCGCCAGCAGCTTAACAGGGGCGGCCACTGAAGCTTTCTTT